This TCR beta chain was recorded in a study of T cell changes during pregnancy in multiple sclerosis. Some clones are missing from TCRdb's copy, which holds only in-frame ones; the method was immunoSEQ multiplex PCR. The table lists approximately 100,000 clones, around 93% of them singletons. The specimen comprised peripheral blood, sampled before pregnancy. The receptor was isolated from a female donor with multiple sclerosis, enrolled in a pregnancy study.

For the CDR3, the DNA is TGTGCCAGCAGCGTATCCGGACAGGGGGCATTAAATGGGGAGCTGTTTTTT. Translated: CASSVSGQGALNGELFF. This chain links TRBV9 with TRBJ2-2, with 11 bases matching TRBD1. V lost 1 base to trimming and J lost 8 bases; unmatched junction nucleotides: 10. The CDR3 extends over 17 amino acids. Germline V lookup: CDR1 SGDLS, CDR2 YYNGEE.